Sequencing of this TCR beta chain was carried out in a study of blood T cell repertoires in COVID-19. In the study overall: Sites in the United States, Italy and Spain provided acute and convalescent COVID-19 samples. Sources were T cells, B-cell-depleted T cells, or PBMCs; the material itself was cDNA or gDNA.

Sequencing used immunoSEQ multiplex PCR; TCRdb keeps in-frame clones, though not all of them. This sample yields some 170,000 clones, of which about nine tenths are seen a single time; 3% to 4.5% belongs to the top ten. This clonotype was sampled from a woman aged 55 to 70 who had recovered from COVID-19. Sequencing was performed on peripheral blood.

This chain's CDR3 is CASSHTGGRGYTF. For the CDR3, the DNA is TGTGCCAGCAGCCACACAGGGGGCCGAGGCTACACCTTC. The rearrangement joins TRBV3-1 (or the pseudogene TRBV3-2) to TRBJ1-2, with 9 bases matching TRBD1. The CDR3 contains 13 residues. Per the germline V gene, CDR1 is LGHDT and CDR2 is YNNKEL (reference sequence). Losses at the gene ends were 3 bases for V and 8 bases for J; bases not matched to a gene: 4.